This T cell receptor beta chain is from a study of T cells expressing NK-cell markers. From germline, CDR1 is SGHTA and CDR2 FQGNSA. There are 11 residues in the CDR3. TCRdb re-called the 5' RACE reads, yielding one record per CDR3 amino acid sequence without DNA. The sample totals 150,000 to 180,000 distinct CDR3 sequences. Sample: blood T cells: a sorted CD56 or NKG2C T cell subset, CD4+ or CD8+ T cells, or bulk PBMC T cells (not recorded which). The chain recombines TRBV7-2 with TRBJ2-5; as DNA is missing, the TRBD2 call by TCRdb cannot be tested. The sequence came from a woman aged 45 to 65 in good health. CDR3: CASLTPAAQYF.